One sample yielded the 10 T cell receptor beta chains listed below, sequenced in a study of CD8 T cells in ankylosing spondylitis. General observations from the study: In ankylosing spondylitis blood, a motif of several highly homologous TCR beta variants appeared characteristic.

Their specific antigens are unknown. A single record per CDR3 protein comes from TCRdb applying MiXCR to the 5' RACE reads. The profile covers 700,000 to 850,000 distinct CDR3 sequences, with 12% appearing a single time and approximately 0.46% taken by the ten largest. The specimen sequenced was blood, either unsorted or a sorted T cell fraction (not recorded which). These receptor sequences come from a male donor with ankylosing spondylitis.

J is TRBJ1-2 and V is TRBV5-1; D is unresolved. V lost 9 bases to trimming and J lost 3 bases, with 15 bases between them. The CDR3 consists of 13 residues. Germline loops: CDR1 SGHRS, CDR2 YFSETQ. The CDR3 bases are TGCGCCACTTCGACGGGTTCTGACTATGGCTACACCTTC. Translating it yields CATSTGSDYGYTF.

The V and J genes are TRBV6-5 and TRBJ2-2; D gene unclear. The CDR3 is made up of 14 amino acids. Germline assignment: CDR1 MNHEY and CDR2 SVGAGI. V was cut by 2 bases and J by 3 bases, with 7 bases left in between. As DNA, the CDR3 is TGTGCCAGCAGTTACAGGTTCCACACCGGGGAGCTGTTTTTT. The encoded protein is CASSYRFHTGELFF.

This clonotype was seen more than once but under ten times. The gene calls are TRBV20-1 and TRBJ2-2; D is perhaps TRBD1 (5 bases). Germline V gene sequence: CDR1 DFQATT, CDR2 SNEGSKA (reference sequence). This CDR3 region has 13 residues. With 3 bases removed from V and 4 bases from J, the gap between germline ends came to 9 bases. Here the CDR3 reads CSARGPGTGELFF. CDR3 in DNA: TGCAGTGCTAGGGGGCCGGGCACCGGGGAGCTGTTTTTT.

The chain combines TRBV20-1 with TRBJ2-3; perhaps TRBD2 as D (6 bases). Germline V gives CDR1 DFQATT, CDR2 SNEGSKA (reference sequence). Trimming removed 0 bases from V and 0 bases from J, with 19 bases in between. The CDR3 has 18 residues. CDR3 sequence: CSARDMLAHLYSTDTQYF. The CDR3 region has the DNA TGCAGTGCTAGAGATATGCTAGCGCACCTATACAGCACAGATACGCAGTATTTT.

The V call is TRBV18, the J call TRBJ1-1, with D hard to call. The CDR3 contains 13 residues. Germline CDR1 KGHSH, CDR2 LQKENI. Trimming removed 3 bases at V and 3 bases at J, with 8 bases between. This CDR3 is CASSPLGYTEAFF. As DNA, the CDR3 is TGTGCCAGCTCACCGTTGGGGTACACTGAAGCTTTCTTT.

This clonotype was detected many times. This chain joins TRBV29-1 and TRBJ1-1, with a possible D match to TRBD1 (5 bases). This CDR3 is 15 amino acids long. Germline assignment: CDR1 SQVTM and CDR2 ANQGSEA. V was clipped by 6 bases and J by 4 bases, with 21 bases between them. CDR3 coding DNA: TGCAGCGTGGTCGGACACTCACTACGGGGCACTGAAGCTTTCTTT. It codes for CSVVGHSLRGTEAFF.

The rearrangement links TRBV7-2 to TRBJ2-3; 9 bases align to TRBD2. V was clipped by 3 bases and J by 3 bases; unmatched bases: 7. CDR1 is SGHTA, CDR2 FQGNSA, per germline. The CDR3 loop spans 16 amino acids. The CDR3 sequence: CASSFPAGGLTDTQYF. CDR3 nucleotides: TGTGCCAGCAGCTTTCCAGCGGGAGGTCTGACAGATACGCAGTATTTT.

This clonotype was observed at least ten times. The rearrangement links TRBV20-1 to TRBJ1-2, with a weak D call TRBD1 (6 bases). CDR1 is DFQATT, CDR2 SNEGSKA, per germline (reference sequence). V was shortened by 0 bases and J by 3 bases, with 11 bases between the two germline ends. This CDR3 is built from 14 residues. In DNA, the CDR3 is TGCAGTGCTAGAGATGGCGGGACATACTATGGCTACACCTTC. Translation gives CSARDGGTYYGYTF.

This chain connects TRBV6-1 to TRBJ1-1; D is undetermined. The germline CDR1 and CDR2 sequences are MNHNS and SASEGT. Trimming left V 8 bases short and J 3 bases short, with 13 bases between. The CDR3 is 13 amino acids. The CDR3 nucleotides read TGTGCCAGCTTCCCACAGCCCTACACTGAAGCTTTCTTT. This encodes CASFPQPYTEAFF.

The table lists this clonotype with a few counts. V usage is TRBV12-5 and J usage is TRBJ1-2, with D hard to call. This CDR3 has 13 residues. Deletions cut 1 base from V and 7 bases from J, with 10 bases between. CDR1 and CDR2 from the germline V gene are LGHNT and FRNRAP. The CDR3: CASGLASSTGYTF. The CDR3 coding sequence is TGTGCTAGTGGTTTGGCTTCGTCGACTGGCTACACCTTC.